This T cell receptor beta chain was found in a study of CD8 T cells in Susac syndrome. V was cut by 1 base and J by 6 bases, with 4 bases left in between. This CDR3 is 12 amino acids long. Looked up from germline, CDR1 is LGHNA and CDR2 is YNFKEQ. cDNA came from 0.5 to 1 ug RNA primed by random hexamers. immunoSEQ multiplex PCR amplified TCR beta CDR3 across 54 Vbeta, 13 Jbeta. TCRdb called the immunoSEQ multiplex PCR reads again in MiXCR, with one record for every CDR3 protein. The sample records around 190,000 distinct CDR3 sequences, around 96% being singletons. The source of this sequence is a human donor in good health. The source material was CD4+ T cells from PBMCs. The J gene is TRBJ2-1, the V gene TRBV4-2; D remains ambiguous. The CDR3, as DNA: TGTGCCAGCAGCCAAGTGAGCAATGAGCAGTTCTTC. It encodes CASSQVSNEQFF.